These T cell receptor beta chains were read from a single sample in a study of regulatory T cells in long-lasting Graves disease. TCRdb reprocessed the multiplex PCR reads via MiXCR and lists one record per CDR3 protein. The table lists 350,000 to 450,000 distinct CDR3 sequences, roughly 12% of them singletons. These records were also assigned to another study, of T cells in Graves' hyperthyroidism and ophthalmopathy.

The sequencing used peripheral blood mononuclear cells (PBMCs), collected at new diagnosis, from a patient treated with antithyroid drugs. The receptors shown here come from a woman aged 18-29 years with Graves disease. Each CDR3 is given without its conserved first and last residue. Rows give clone size only sometimes, using once, few, many, or a class for an expanded clone.

v_call,clone_size,j_call,cdr3_aa
TRBV30,many,TRBJ2-2,AWSFRTDANTGELF
TRBV27,many,TRBJ1-6,ASSFRGSDSPLH
TRBV6-1,many,TRBJ2-2,ASFRTGLNTGELF
TRBV28,many,TRBJ1-1,ASRQANTEAF
TRBV20-1,few,TRBJ1-1,SVTQGLQEAF
TRBV6-2/TRBV6-3,many,TRBJ1-5,ASSYSSGYSDQPQH
TRBV7-8,many,TRBJ2-1,ASSLDGRGDEQF
TRBV6-1,many,TRBJ2-3,ASSVRSVWEPPTSQDTQY
TRBV20-1,NA,TRBJ1-1,SARVTENTEAF
TRBV28,NA,TRBJ2-3,ASSLPGLAGTHATDTQY
TRBV28,many,TRBJ2-6,ASSPLVSQAISGANVLT
TRBV2,many,TRBJ1-5,ASTFARDRGSGNQPQH
TRBV28,many,TRBJ2-5,AVGQNFQETQY
TRBV7-8,many,TRBJ2-1,ASSPSQEPRFKQF
TRBV30,many,TRBJ1-1,AWRWQNTEAF
TRBV4-3,many,TRBJ2-1,ASSQDGGTSNEQF
TRBV5-8,many,NA,ASSYRDRETQY
TRBV9,many,TRBJ1-1,ASSATHRVEAEAF
TRBV14,few,TRBJ1-1,ASSRISTEAF
TRBV9,NA,TRBJ1-1,ASSVAENTEAF
TRBV3-1,many,TRBJ2-2,ASSLTGATGELF
TRBV2,many,TRBJ1-2,ASSERRYYGYT
TRBV28,many,TRBJ2-1,ASSLGGSGSSSYNEQF
TRBV25-1,NA,TRBJ2-5,ASSEMWIPSGVQETQY
TRBV6-2/TRBV6-3,many,TRBJ2-1,ASSYKVTSGRWNEQF
TRBV20-1,many,TRBJ2-2,SANGDRGRNGELF
TRBV7-9,many,TRBJ2-1,ASSLAVSQHGEQF